One T cell receptor (beta chain) is described in this entry. This entry is derived from a study of T cell clones after liver transplantation. Overall study context: Samples came pre-transplant, pre-randomization before withdrawal, and post-randomization after withdrawal ended.

This table comes from immunoSEQ multiplex PCR, and its TCRdb copy is limited to in-frame clones, with some not included. Seen here are more than 70,000 clones, less than 85% observed once, and the top ten hold over 2.5%. V dropped 0 bases and J dropped 7 bases, with 11 bases sitting between them. The CDR3 is made up of 14 amino acids. The germline CDR1 and CDR2 sequences are SGHKS and YYEKEE (reference sequence). The chain couples TRBV5-5 to TRBJ2-1, with D hard to call. The specimen comprised CD4+ T cells from blood, sampled at the 22-month timepoint. The sequence derives from a human patient who received a liver transplant. Some T cells may have come from the graft donor. CDR3 in amino acids: CASSLAGVGNEQFF. CDR3 DNA sequence: TGTGCCAGCAGCTTGGCTGGGGTAGGAAATGAGCAGTTCTTC.